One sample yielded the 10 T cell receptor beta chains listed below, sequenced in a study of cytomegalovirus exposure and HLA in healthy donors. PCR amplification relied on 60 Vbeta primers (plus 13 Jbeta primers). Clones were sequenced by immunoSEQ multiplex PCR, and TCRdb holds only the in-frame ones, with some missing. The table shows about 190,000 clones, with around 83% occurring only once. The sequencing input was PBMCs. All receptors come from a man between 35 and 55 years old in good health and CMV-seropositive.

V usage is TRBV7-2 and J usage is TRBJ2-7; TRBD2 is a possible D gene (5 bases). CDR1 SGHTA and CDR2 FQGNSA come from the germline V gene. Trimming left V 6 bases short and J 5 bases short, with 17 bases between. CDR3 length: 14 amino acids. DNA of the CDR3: TGTGCCAGCAGTCCCTCTTTAGCGCACAACGAGCAGTACTTC. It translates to CASSPSLAHNEQYF.

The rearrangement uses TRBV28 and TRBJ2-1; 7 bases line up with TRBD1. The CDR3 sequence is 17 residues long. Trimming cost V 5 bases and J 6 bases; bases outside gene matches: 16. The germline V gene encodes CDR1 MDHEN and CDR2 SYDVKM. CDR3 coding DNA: TGTGCCAGCAGTCCCACAAGGGGGCGATCCAAACTCAATGAGCAGTTCTTC. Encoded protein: CASSPTRGRSKLNEQFF.

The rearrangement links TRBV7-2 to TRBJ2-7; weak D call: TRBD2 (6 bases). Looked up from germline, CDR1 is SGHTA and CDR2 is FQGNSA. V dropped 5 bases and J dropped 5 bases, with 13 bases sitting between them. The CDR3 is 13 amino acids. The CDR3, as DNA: TGTGCCAGCAGCCCAAGTCGGGGGAACGAGCAGTACTTC. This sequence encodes CASSPSRGNEQYF.

CDR3 loop: CASSPLQDQPQHF. The CDR3 nucleotides are TGTGCCAGCTCACCACTACAGGATCAGCCCCAGCATTTT. The chain combines TRBV18 with TRBJ1-5; TRBD1 is a possible D gene (5 bases). With 1 base removed from V and 5 bases from J, the gap between germline ends came to 6 bases. There are 13 residues in the CDR3. From germline, CDR1 is KGHSH and CDR2 LQKENI.

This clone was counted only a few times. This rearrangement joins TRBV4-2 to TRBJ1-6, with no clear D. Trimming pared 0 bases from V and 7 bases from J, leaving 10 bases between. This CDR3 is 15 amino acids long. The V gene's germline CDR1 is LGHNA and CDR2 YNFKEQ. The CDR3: CASSQELTPNSPLHF. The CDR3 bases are TGTGCCAGCAGCCAAGAGCTCACTCCGAATTCACCCCTCCACTTT.

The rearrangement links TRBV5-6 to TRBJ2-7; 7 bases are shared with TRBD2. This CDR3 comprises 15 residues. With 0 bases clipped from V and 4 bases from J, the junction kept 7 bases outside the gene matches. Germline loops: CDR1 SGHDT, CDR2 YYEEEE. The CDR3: CASSLVASGEYEQYF. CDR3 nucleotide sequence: TGTGCCAGCAGCTTGGTGGCTAGCGGAGAGTACGAGCAGTACTTC.

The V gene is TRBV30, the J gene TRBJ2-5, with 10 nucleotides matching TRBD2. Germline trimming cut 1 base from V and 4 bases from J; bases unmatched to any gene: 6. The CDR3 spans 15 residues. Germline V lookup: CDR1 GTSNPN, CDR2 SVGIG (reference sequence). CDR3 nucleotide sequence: TGTGCCTGGAGTGACCTAGCGGGGGCTGGAGAGACCCAGTACTTC. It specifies CAWSDLAGAGETQYF. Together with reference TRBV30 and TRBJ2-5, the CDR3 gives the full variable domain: SQTIHQWPATLVQPVGSPLSLECTVEGTSNPNLYWYRQAAGRGLQLLFYSVGIGQISSEVPQNLSASRPQDRQFILSSKKLLLSDSGFYLCAWSDLAGAGETQYFGPGTRLLVL.

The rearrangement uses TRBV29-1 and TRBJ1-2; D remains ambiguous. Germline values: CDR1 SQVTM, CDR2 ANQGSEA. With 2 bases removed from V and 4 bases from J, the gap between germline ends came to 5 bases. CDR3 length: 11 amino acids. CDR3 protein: CSVEPGYGYTF. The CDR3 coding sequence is TGCAGCGTTGAACCGGGCTATGGCTACACCTTC.

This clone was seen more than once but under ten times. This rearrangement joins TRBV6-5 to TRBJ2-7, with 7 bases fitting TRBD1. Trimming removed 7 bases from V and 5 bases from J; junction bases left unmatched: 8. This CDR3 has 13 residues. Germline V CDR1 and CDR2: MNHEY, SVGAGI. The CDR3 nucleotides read TGTGCCAGCACTCCCCGACAGGGTAACGAGCAGTACTTC. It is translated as CASTPRQGNEQYF.

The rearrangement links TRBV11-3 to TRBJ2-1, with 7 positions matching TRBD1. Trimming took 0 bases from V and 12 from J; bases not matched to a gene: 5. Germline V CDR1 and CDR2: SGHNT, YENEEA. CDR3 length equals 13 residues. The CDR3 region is CASSLDLDRLQFF. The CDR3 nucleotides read TGTGCCAGCAGCTTAGACCTGGACAGGTTGCAGTTCTTC.